The clone carrying this TCR beta chain turned up a few times. This specimen comes from a study of T cells in Graves' hyperthyroidism and ophthalmopathy. RNA transcripts gave rise to amplified TCR beta CDR3 regions. In the first-round RT-PCR of the TCR CDR3, the HTBI primer set was used. Via MiXCR, TCRdb re-called the multiplex PCR reads, giving one row per CDR3 protein. The table shows hundreds of thousands of distinct CDR3 sequences, with around 39% occurring only once. Trimming removed 8 bases at V and 0 bases at J, with 13 bases between. Germline CDR1 and CDR2: LNHDA and SQIVND (reference sequence). CDR3 length: 15 residues. The definition of stable Graves' hyperthyroidism was no ophthalmopathy progression within 18 months.

The sample taken for sequencing was blood. The chain is built from TRBV19 and TRBJ2-2; the D gene is possibly TRBD2 (6 bases). This sequence originates from a young man with Graves' hyperthyroidism. CDR3 in amino acids: CASLGGATNTGELFF. CDR3 bases: TGTGCCAGTTTGGGGGGAGCTACGAACACCGGGGAGCTGTTTTTT.